This TCR beta chain was observed in a study of breast tumors, draining lymph nodes, adjacent tissues. TCRdb passed the multiplex PCR reads through MiXCR, listing each CDR3 protein once. The profile covers about 140,000 distinct CDR3 sequences, with under 25% appearing a single time and 2.6% taken by the ten largest. Samples came from axillary lymph nodes draining the breast cancer. The specimen was axillary lymph node tissue. The source is a female donor with breast cancer. Some clones in this sample may be carry-over from other donors' samples.

CDR3 loop: CASSPGHENYGYTF. Written as DNA, the CDR3 is TGCGCCAGCAGTCCGGGACACGAAAACTATGGCTACACCTTC. The gene calls are TRBV5-1 and TRBJ1-2, with a possible D match to TRBD1 (6 bases). V dropped 5 bases and J dropped 2 bases, with 13 bases sitting between them. The CDR3 is made up of 14 amino acids. The germline V gene has CDR1 SGHRS and CDR2 YFSETQ. The full variable domain, its missing parts supplied by reference TRBV5-1 and TRBJ1-2, is KAGVTQTPRYLIKTRGQQVTLSCSPISGHRSVSWYQQTPGQGLQFLFEYFSETQRNKGNFPGRFSGRQFSNSRSEMNVSTLELGDSALYLCASSPGHENYGYTFGSGTRLTVV.